The 20 T cell receptor beta chains below all came from one sample that was sequenced in a study of identical twins. One entry per CDR3 protein results from TCRdb running MiXCR on the 5' RACE reads. The profile shows 1.5 million to 2 million distinct CDR3 sequences, more than 30% of them singletons. Sequencing used cord blood. These receptors all stem from a newborn girl in good health.

The rearrangement uses TRBV7-9 and TRBJ2-1, with 7 bases fitting TRBD2. Losses at the gene ends were 6 bases for V and 5 bases for J; bases not matched to a gene: 16. The CDR3 length is 17 residues. Germline V CDR1 and CDR2: SEHNR, FQNEAQ (reference sequence). The CDR3 bases are TGTGCCAGCAGGGCTTATATCGGGCGGGAGCATAACAATGAGCAGTTCTTC. It specifies CASRAYIGREHNNEQFF.

This clonotype was recorded a few times. The chain combines TRBV7-2 with TRBJ2-1; 10 bases line up with TRBD2. Germline lookup yields CDR1 SGHTA and CDR2 FQGNSA. This CDR3 spans 16 amino acids. The V and J ends lost 2 bases and 9 bases, in that order; junction bases with no gene match: 10. In DNA, the CDR3 is TGTGCCAGCAGCTTAACCTCCAGCGGGGGGGTCTTTGAGCAGTTCTTC. Protein product: CASSLTSSGGVFEQFF. The whole variable domain, remainder taken from reference TRBV7-2 and TRBJ2-1, is GAGVSQSPSNKVTEKGKDVELRCDPISGHTALYWYRQSLGQGLEFLIYFQGNSAPDKSGLPSDRFSAERTGGSVSTLTIQRTQQEDSAVYLCASSLTSSGGVFEQFFGPGTRLTVL.

Only a few counts were recorded for this clonotype. The rearrangement links TRBV28 to TRBJ1-1; TRBD1 agrees at 7 bases. CDR3 size: 16 residues. Germline CDR1 and CDR2: MDHEN and SYDVKM. V trimming: 3 bases; J trimming: 0 bases; junction bases outside the gene matches: 7. CDR3 coding DNA: TGTGCCAGCAGTTTTGTCCAGGGGGGAGTGAACACTGAAGCTTTCTTT. It translates to CASSFVQGGVNTEAFF.

This clonotype was picked up a small number of times. The chain joins TRBV6-5 to TRBJ2-1; 12 nucleotides agree with TRBD2. V was clipped by 0 bases and J by 10 bases; unmatched bases: 10. Per the germline V gene, CDR1 is MNHEY and CDR2 is SVGAGI. The CDR3 contains 17 residues. The DNA of the CDR3 is TGTGCCAGCAGTTACTCGAAAATTCTAGCGGGAGGGCCCGAGCAGTTCTTC. Protein sequence: CASSYSKILAGGPEQFF.

DNA for the CDR3: TGTGCCAGCAGCGACTACGGGGCCTCGTCTAGCACAGATACGCAGTATTTT. It translates to CASSDYGASSSTDTQYF. V usage is TRBV5-6 and J usage is TRBJ2-3; D could derive from TRBD1 or TRBD2 (5 bases each). This CDR3 spans 17 amino acids. Trimming removed 4 bases at V and 0 bases at J, with 18 bases between. The V gene's germline CDR1 is SGHDT and CDR2 YYEEEE.

V usage is TRBV25-1 and J usage is TRBJ2-7, with TRBD1 identical over 8 bases. With the DNA end fitting TRBJ2-5 better, the J assignment may be wrong. From germline, CDR1 is MGHDK and CDR2 SYGVNS. The CDR3 loop spans 13 amino acids. The CDR3 reads CASRVDRGQTQYF. DNA for the CDR3: TGTGCCAGCAGGGTAGACAGGGGACAGACCCAGTACTTC.

This clonotype appeared a few times. The chain carries TRBV24-1 and TRBJ1-5; D call uncertain. Trimming took 5 bases from V and 5 from J, leaving 18 bases between them. CDR3 size: 16 residues. Per germline, CDR1 KGHDR and CDR2 SFDVKD. The CDR3 here is CATSAMQERLHQPQHF. The CDR3 DNA follows: TGTGCCACCAGTGCCATGCAGGAGCGTTTGCATCAGCCCCAGCATTTT.

The J gene is TRBJ2-7, the V gene TRBV5-1; D might be TRBD2 (6 bases). This CDR3 region has 14 residues. V was pared by 3 bases and J by 2 bases, with 12 bases between. Per the germline V gene, CDR1 is SGHRS and CDR2 is YFSETQ. For the CDR3, the DNA is TGCGCCAGCAGCTCTCAACGGACTACCTACGAGCAGTACTTC. Its protein is CASSSQRTTYEQYF.

DNA of the CDR3: TGTGCCAGCAGCTTATTTCGGCAGACCACAGATACGCAGTATTTT. It encodes CASSLFRQTTDTQYF. This chain connects TRBV7-2 to TRBJ2-3, with unresolved D. Germline loops: CDR1 SGHTA, CDR2 FQGNSA. Trimming pared 2 bases from V and 2 bases from J, leaving 11 bases between. The length of the CDR3 is 15 residues.

The rearrangement uses TRBV10-1 and TRBJ2-3, with D unresolved. The CDR3 contains 12 residues. CDR1 is WNHNN, CDR2 SYGVQD, per germline (reference sequence). Trimming removed 8 bases at V and 3 bases at J, with 9 bases between. As DNA, the CDR3 is TGCGCCAGCGCTCAAGTTACAGATACGCAGTATTTT. Translated: CASAQVTDTQYF.

This clonotype was recorded a few times. In nucleotides, the CDR3 is TGTGCCTGGAGCGTGGGGACAGGAAATAACTATGGCTACACCTTC. It is translated as CAWSVGTGNNYGYTF. This rearrangement joins TRBV30 to TRBJ1-2, with 8 bases that match TRBD1. The germline gives CDR1 GTSNPN, CDR2 SVGIG (reference sequence). The CDR3 is 15 residues long. The V segment lost 3 bases and the J segment 1 base; nucleotides outside the gene matches: 7.

This clonotype occurred a few times. The genes are TRBV18 and TRBJ1-6, with D maybe TRBD1 (5 bases). V was shortened by 2 bases and J by 6 bases, with 17 bases between the two germline ends. Germline assignment: CDR1 KGHSH and CDR2 LQKENI. CDR3 length: 17 residues. CDR3 loop: CASSPYKQGPTNSPLHF. CDR3 sequence (DNA): TGTGCCAGCTCACCATATAAGCAGGGCCCAACTAATTCACCCCTCCACTTT.

The V and J genes are TRBV6-1 and TRBJ2-3, with D possibly matching TRBD1 (7 bases). Germline V gives CDR1 MNHNS, CDR2 SASEGT. CDR3 length: 15 amino acids. Trimming took 7 bases from V and 1 from J, leaving 15 bases between them. In nucleotides, the CDR3 is TGTGCCAGCACTGTGTCCAGGGGGGGCACAGATACGCAGTATTTT. As protein: CASTVSRGGTDTQYF.

This clonotype was detected a few times. This CDR3 reads CATRGQVFNQPQHF. The DNA of the CDR3 is TGTGCCACGAGGGGACAGGTCTTCAATCAGCCCCAGCATTTT. V and J are TRBV6-2 or TRBV6-3 and TRBJ1-5; 8 bases are a match to TRBD1. The CDR3 consists of 14 residues. With V trimmed by 10 bases and J by 3 bases, 8 bases remained unmatched. CDR1 is MNHEY, CDR2 SVGEGT, per germline.

Turning to this clonotype: This sequence may be a read error, since a much larger clone differs from it by one base. The chain carries TRBV7-9 and TRBJ1-2; D is unresolved. CDR1 is SEHNR and CDR2 is FQNEAQ in the germline V gene (reference sequence). The CDR3 is 15 amino acids. The CDR3 DNA follows: TGTGCCAGCAGCTTTCTTGTAGGGTCTAACTATGGCTACATCTTC. It specifies CASSFLVGSNYGYIF.

This clonotype was found once. Germline is not matched at one junction end, which may reflect a read error. CDR3 sequence reads: CVSSATQNIQYF. CDR3 sequence (DNA): TGTGTCAGCAGCGCGACCCAAAACATTCAGTACTTC. V and J are TRBV5-6 and TRBJ2-7, with no clear D. The DNA end is more similar to TRBJ2-4, so the J call may be wrong. The germline V gene has CDR1 SGHDT and CDR2 YYEEEE. The length of the CDR3 is 12 residues.

Turning to this clonotype: The junction departs from germline at one end; a sequencing error may be responsible. The chain links TRBV7-2 to TRBJ2-1, with D possibly being TRBD1 (5 bases). CDR1 is SGHTA, CDR2 FQGNSA, per germline. The CDR3 runs to 12 residues. Written as DNA, the CDR3 is TGTGCCAGCAGCTTTAGGGGCAATGTGCAGTTCTTC. This translates into CASSFRGNVQFF.

This clonotype was recorded a few times. This chain connects TRBV28 to TRBJ1-4; maybe TRBD1 (6 bases). V was shortened by 2 bases and J by 0 bases, with 10 bases between the two germline ends. CDR3 length: 16 residues. Germline loops: CDR1 MDHEN, CDR2 SYDVKM. CDR3 DNA: TGTGCCAGCAGTTTACCTTGGACAGCAACTAATGAAAAACTGTTTTTT. Amino acids: CASSLPWTATNEKLFF. Full variable domain (missing parts from reference TRBV28 and TRBJ1-4): DVKVTQSSRYLVKRTGEKVFLECVQDMDHENMFWYRQDPGLGLRLIYFSYDVKMKEKGDIPEGYSVSREKKERFSLILESASTNQTSMYLCASSLPWTATNEKLFFGSGTQLSVL.

The CDR3 DNA reads TGTGCCAGCAGTTACCTTTTAAGCTCCTACAATGAGCAGTTCTTC. Its protein is CASSYLLSSYNEQFF. This rearrangement joins TRBV6-6 to TRBJ2-1, with unresolved D. The CDR3 extends over 15 amino acids. Trimming removed 2 bases at V and 0 bases at J, with 8 bases between. Germline V CDR1 and CDR2: MNHNY, SVGAGI (reference sequence).

CDR3 coding DNA: TGCAGTGCTAGTAGGAGATGGGGTGGGGCTAACACCGGGGAGCTGTTTTTT. This gives the protein CSASRRWGGANTGELFF. The chain has TRBV20-1 and TRBJ2-2; maybe TRBD1 (5 bases). Trimming shortened V by 3 bases and J by 2 bases, and 19 bases separated the two germline ends. The CDR3 is 17 amino acids. Germline CDR1 reads DFQATT; CDR2 reads SNEGSKA (reference sequence).